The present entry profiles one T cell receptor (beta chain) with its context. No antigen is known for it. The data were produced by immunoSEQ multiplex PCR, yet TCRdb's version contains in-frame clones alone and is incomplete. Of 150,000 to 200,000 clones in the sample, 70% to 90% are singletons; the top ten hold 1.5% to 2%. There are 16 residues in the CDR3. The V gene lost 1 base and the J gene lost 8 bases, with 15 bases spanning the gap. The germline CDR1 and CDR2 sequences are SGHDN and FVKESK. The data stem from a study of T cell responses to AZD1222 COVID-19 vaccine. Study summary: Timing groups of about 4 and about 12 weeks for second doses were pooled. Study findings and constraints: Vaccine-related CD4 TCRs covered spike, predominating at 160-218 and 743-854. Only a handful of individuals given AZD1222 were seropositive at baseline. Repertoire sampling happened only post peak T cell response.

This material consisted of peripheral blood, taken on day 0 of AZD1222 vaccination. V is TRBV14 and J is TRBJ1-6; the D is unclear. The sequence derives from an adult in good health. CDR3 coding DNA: TGTGCCAGCAGCCAAGGTCCAAGCCTTTGGGATTCACCCCTCCACTTT. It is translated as CASSQGPSLWDSPLHF.